Listed below are T cell receptor beta chains from one sample, sequenced in a study of CD8 T cells in ankylosing spondylitis. A single record per CDR3 protein comes from TCRdb applying MiXCR to the 5' RACE reads. This sample yields some 200,000 distinct CDR3 sequences, of which 6% to 8% are seen a single time; 13% to 15% belongs to the top ten. The sequencing sample was made of blood, either unsorted or a sorted T cell fraction (not recorded which). Receptors originate from a male donor with ankylosing spondylitis. CDR3s include the opening cysteine and the closing phenylalanine or tryptophan. A D gene is named only where the DNA matches it firmly. Not all rows give a size; the values are once, few, many and, for expanded clones, a class.

J: TRBJ2-2
V: TRBV4-1
size: many
D: .
CDR3: CASSQDPGSTGELFF
DNA: TGCGCCAGCAGCCAAGATCCCGGGAGCACCGGGGAGCTGTTTTTT

J: TRBJ1-2
V: TRBV11-1
size: many
D: TRBD1
CDR3: CASSSPVDGQGVLGYGYTF
DNA: TGTGCCAGCAGCTCCCCGGTGGATGGACAGGGGGTTTTAGGATATGGCTACACCTTC

J: TRBJ1-5
V: TRBV12-3/TRBV12-4
size: many
D: .
CDR3: CASSKTGPGNQPQHF
DNA: TGTGCCAGCAGCAAAACAGGGCCGGGCAATCAGCCCCAGCATTTT

J: TRBJ2-2
V: TRBV12-3/TRBV12-4
size: many
D: .
CDR3: CASSLGVDGELFF
DNA: TGTGCCAGCAGTTTAGGTGTGGACGGGGAGCTGTTTTTT

J: TRBJ2-4
V: TRBV2
size: .
D: TRBD1
CDR3: CASSERQGSKNIQYF
DNA: TGTGCCAGCAGTGAAAGACAGGGGTCCAAAAACATTCAGTACTTC

J: TRBJ2-3
V: TRBV7-9
size: many
D: TRBD1
CDR3: CASSPGQGIDTQYF
DNA: TGTGCCAGCAGCCCCGGACAGGGGATAGATACGCAGTATTTT

J: TRBJ2-7
V: TRBV7-9
size: few
D: .
CDR3: CASSLDLGGDTYEQYF
DNA: TGTGCCAGCAGCTTAGATTTAGGGGGGGATACCTACGAGCAGTACTTC

J: TRBJ2-4
V: TRBV5-5
size: many
D: .
CDR3: CASSLEGGRENIQYF
DNA: TGTGCCAGCAGCTTGGAAGGAGGCAGGGAAAACATTCAGTACTTC

J: TRBJ2-6
V: TRBV12-3/TRBV12-4
size: many
D: .
CDR3: CASSLDRVGSSGANVLTF
DNA: TGTGCCAGCAGTTTAGACAGGGTAGGGAGCTCTGGGGCCAACGTCCTGACTTTC

J: TRBJ2-3
V: TRBV4-3
size: many
D: .
CDR3: CASSQGLDSTDTQYF
DNA: TGCGCCAGCAGCCAAGGTCTAGATAGCACAGATACGCAGTATTTT

J: TRBJ2-3
V: TRBV4-3
size: many
D: .
CDR3: CASSQGSRRSTDTQYF
DNA: TGCGCCAGCAGCCAGGGTTCCAGGCGGTCCACAGATACGCAGTATTTT

J: TRBJ2-7
V: TRBV5-1
size: many
D: TRBD2
CDR3: CASSFVREGPVSYEQYF
DNA: TGCGCCAGCAGCTTTGTGAGGGAGGGTCCCGTCTCCTACGAGCAGTACTTC

J: TRBJ2-2
V: TRBV7-6
size: .
D: TRBD1
CDR3: CASRPQGMAGELFF
DNA: TGTGCCAGCAGACCACAGGGGATGGCCGGGGAGCTGTTTTTT

J: TRBJ1-2
V: TRBV9
size: many
D: .
CDR3: CASSVIDPEGYTF
DNA: TGTGCCAGCAGCGTAATAGACCCGGAGGGCTACACCTTC

J: TRBJ1-1
V: TRBV5-1
size: .
D: TRBD1
CDR3: CASSWGTAATEAFF
DNA: TGCGCCAGCAGCTGGGGGACAGCCGCCACTGAAGCTTTCTTT

J: TRBJ1-2
V: TRBV6-5
size: many
D: .
CDR3: CASSFYAKEYGYTF
DNA: TGTGCCAGCAGTTTCTACGCCAAGGAATATGGCTACACCTTC

J: TRBJ2-1
V: TRBV7-6
size: few
D: .
CDR3: CASSLAGSVAYNEQFF
DNA: TGTGCCAGCAGCTTAGCTGGCTCAGTGGCCTACAATGAGCAGTTCTTC

J: TRBJ1-2
V: TRBV27
size: .
D: .
CDR3: CASSLSPQTRRTGGYTF
DNA: TGTGCCAGCAGTTTATCCCCCCAGACACGTCGAACCGGTGGCTACACCTTC

J: TRBJ1-4
V: TRBV7-9
size: many
D: TRBD1
CDR3: CASSYQWGQGPEKLFF
DNA: TGTGCCAGCAGCTACCAATGGGGACAGGGGCCAGAAAAACTGTTTTTT

J: TRBJ2-7
V: TRBV15
size: many
D: .
CDR3: CATTARGRDYEQYF
DNA: TGTGCCACCACGGCAAGGGGCCGGGACTACGAGCAGTACTTC

J: TRBJ2-3
V: TRBV5-1
size: many
D: .
CDR3: CASRVGTDTQYF
DNA: TGCGCCAGCAGAGTGGGTACAGATACGCAGTATTTT

J: TRBJ1-1
V: TRBV4-2
size: .
D: .
CDR3: CASSQEGGGTEAFF
DNA: TGTGCCAGCAGCCAAGAAGGCGGGGGAACTGAAGCTTTCTTT

J: TRBJ2-7
V: TRBV29-1
size: many
D: .
CDR3: CSVEDWQGSSYEQYF
DNA: TGCAGCGTTGAAGACTGGCAAGGGAGCTCCTACGAGCAGTACTTC

J: TRBJ1-5
V: TRBV27
size: few
D: .
CDR3: CASSLSTSPHQPQHF
DNA: TGTGCCAGCAGTTTATCGACTTCCCCCCATCAGCCCCAGCATTTT

J: TRBJ2-1
V: TRBV4-2
size: many
D: TRBD2
CDR3: CASSQEGTSGRSNEQFF
DNA: TGTGCCAGCAGCCAAGAGGGGACTAGCGGGAGGTCCAATGAGCAGTTCTTC

J: TRBJ2-1
V: TRBV4-3
size: many
D: .
CDR3: CASSQGNGNNEQFF
DNA: TGCGCCAGCAGCCAAGGAAACGGAAACAATGAGCAGTTCTTC

J: TRBJ2-2
V: TRBV29-1
size: many
D: .
CDR3: CSVGRGDTGELFF
DNA: TGCAGCGTTGGGCGTGGGGACACCGGGGAGCTGTTTTTT

J: TRBJ1-5
V: TRBV20-1
size: many
D: .
CDR3: CSAGQSNQPQHF
DNA: TGCAGTGCTGGACAGAGCAATCAGCCCCAGCATTTT

J: TRBJ1-1
V: TRBV5-6
size: many
D: TRBD1
CDR3: CASSLAGTGETEAFF
DNA: TGTGCCAGCAGCTTGGCCGGGACAGGGGAAACTGAAGCTTTCTTT

J: TRBJ1-5
V: TRBV6-1
size: many
D: .
CDR3: CASSDDGIYNQPQHF
DNA: TGTGCCAGCAGTGATGACGGAATATACAATCAGCCCCAGCATTTT

J: TRBJ1-6
V: TRBV4-3
size: many
D: .
CDR3: CASSQDLRGGGGSPLHF
DNA: TGCGCCAGCAGCCAAGATCTTCGCGGAGGGGGAGGATCACCCCTCCACTTT

J: TRBJ1-2
V: TRBV7-9
size: many
D: TRBD1
CDR3: CASSTMTGGDYGYTF
DNA: TGTGCCAGCAGCACAATGACAGGGGGAGACTATGGCTACACCTTC

J: TRBJ1-1
V: TRBV3-1
size: many
D: .
CDR3: CASSQGLSVRTEAFF
DNA: TGTGCCAGCAGCCAAGGACTTTCAGTTCGGACTGAAGCTTTCTTT

J: TRBJ2-4
V: TRBV20-1
size: many
D: .
CDR3: CSATSHGTIKNIQYF
DNA: TGCAGTGCTACCTCCCACGGGACGATCAAAAACATTCAGTACTTC

J: TRBJ2-7
V: TRBV12-3/TRBV12-4
size: many
D: .
CDR3: CASSPGDSYEQYF
DNA: TGTGCCAGCAGCCCAGGGGATTCCTACGAGCAGTACTTC

J: TRBJ2-3
V: TRBV7-8
size: many
D: .
CDR3: CASSFLTVTDTQYF
DNA: TGTGCCAGCAGCTTCTTGACAGTCACAGATACGCAGTATTTT

J: TRBJ2-7
V: TRBV7-9
size: many
D: .
CDR3: CASSSGPYEQYF
DNA: TGTGCCAGCAGTTCGGGACCTTACGAGCAGTACTTC

J: TRBJ2-3
V: TRBV28
size: many
D: .
CDR3: CASSLEIASRDTQYF
DNA: TGTGCCAGCAGTTTGGAGATCGCCAGCCGGGATACGCAGTATTTT

J: TRBJ1-2
V: TRBV6-5
size: many
D: TRBD1
CDR3: CASSTGDYGYTF
DNA: TGTGCCAGCAGCACAGGGGACTATGGCTACACCTTC

J: TRBJ2-2
V: TRBV7-9
size: many
D: .
CDR3: CASSSGGERELFF
DNA: TGTGCCAGCAGCTCCGGGGGCGAGCGGGAGCTGTTTTTT

J: TRBJ1-2
V: TRBV4-2
size: many
D: .
CDR3: CASSQGGQDNYGYTF
DNA: TGTGCCAGCAGCCAAGGCGGACAAGATAACTATGGCTACACCTTC

J: TRBJ1-2
V: TRBV20-1
size: .
D: TRBD1
CDR3: CSARETGGYGYTF
DNA: TGCAGTGCTAGAGAGACAGGGGGCTATGGCTACACCTTC

J: TRBJ2-7
V: TRBV7-9
size: .
D: .
CDR3: CASSFIPYEQYF
DNA: TGTGCCAGCAGCTTCATCCCCTACGAGCAGTACTTC

J: TRBJ1-1
V: TRBV19
size: many
D: .
CDR3: CASSISRGGRLNTEAFF
DNA: TGTGCCAGTAGTATAAGCCGCGGGGGACGGTTGAACACTGAAGCTTTCTTT

J: TRBJ2-4
V: TRBV15
size: many
D: .
CDR3: CATSRDTSLRGKNIQYF
DNA: TGTGCCACCAGCAGAGATACTTCCCTCAGGGGCAAAAACATTCAGTACTTC

J: TRBJ2-3
V: TRBV27
size: .
D: .
CDR3: CASSPFRGGSTDTQYF
DNA: TGTGCCAGCAGTCCCTTCCGGGGCGGGAGCACAGATACGCAGTATTTT

J: TRBJ2-1
V: TRBV6-4
size: few
D: TRBD1
CDR3: CASSDGGQGDWNEQFF
DNA: TGTGCCAGCAGTGACGGGGGACAGGGGGATTGGAATGAGCAGTTCTTC

J: TRBJ2-2
V: TRBV28
size: .
D: .
CDR3: CASNPSRSGELFF
DNA: TGTGCCAGCAACCCCTCCCGATCCGGGGAGCTGTTTTTT

J: TRBJ2-7
V: TRBV20-1
size: many
D: TRBD2
CDR3: CSARSGTSATYEQYF
DNA: TGCAGTGCTAGATCCGGGACTAGCGCCACCTACGAGCAGTACTTC

J: TRBJ2-1
V: TRBV7-9
size: many
D: TRBD2
CDR3: CASSIAGGPLNEQFF
DNA: TGTGCCAGCAGCATAGCGGGAGGGCCCCTCAATGAGCAGTTCTTC

J: TRBJ1-1
V: TRBV4-3
size: few
D: .
CDR3: CASSQKGSTEAFF
DNA: TGCGCCAGCAGCCAAAAGGGAAGCACTGAAGCTTTCTTT